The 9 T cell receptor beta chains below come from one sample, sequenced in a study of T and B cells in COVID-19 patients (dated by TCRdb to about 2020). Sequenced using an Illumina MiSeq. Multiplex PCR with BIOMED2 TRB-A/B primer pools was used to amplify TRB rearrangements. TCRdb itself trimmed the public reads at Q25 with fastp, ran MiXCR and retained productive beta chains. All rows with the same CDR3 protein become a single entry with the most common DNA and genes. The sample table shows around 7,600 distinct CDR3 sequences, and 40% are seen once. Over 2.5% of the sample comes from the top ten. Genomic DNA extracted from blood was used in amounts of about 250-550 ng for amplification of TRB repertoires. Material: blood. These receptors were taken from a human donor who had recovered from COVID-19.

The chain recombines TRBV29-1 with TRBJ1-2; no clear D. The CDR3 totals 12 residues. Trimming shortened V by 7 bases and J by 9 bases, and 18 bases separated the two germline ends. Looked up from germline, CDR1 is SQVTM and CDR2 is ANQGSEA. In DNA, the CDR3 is TGCAGCGGTGGTCTAGGCGGGTTTAGCTACACCTTC. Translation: CSGGLGGFSYTF. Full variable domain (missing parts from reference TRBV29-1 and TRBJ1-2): SAVISQKPSRDICQRGTSLTIQCQVDSQVTMMFWYRQQPGQSLTLIATANQGSEATYESGFVIDKFPISRPNLTFSTLTVSNMSPEDSSIYLCSGGLGGFSYTFGSGTRLTVV.

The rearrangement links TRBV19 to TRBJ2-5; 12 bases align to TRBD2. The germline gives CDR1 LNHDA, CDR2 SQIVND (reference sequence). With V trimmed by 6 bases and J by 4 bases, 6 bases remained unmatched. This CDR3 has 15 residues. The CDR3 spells CASRLTSGGRETQYF. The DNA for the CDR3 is TGTGCCAGTAGACTGACTAGCGGGGGTCGAGAGACCCAGTACTTC.

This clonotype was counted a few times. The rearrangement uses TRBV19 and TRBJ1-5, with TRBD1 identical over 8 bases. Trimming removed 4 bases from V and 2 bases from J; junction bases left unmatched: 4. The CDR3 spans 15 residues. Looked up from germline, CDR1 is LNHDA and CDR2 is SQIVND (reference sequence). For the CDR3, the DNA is TGTGCCAGTAGTACGTTGACAGGGGGCAATCAGCCCCAGCATTTT. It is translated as CASSTLTGGNQPQHF.

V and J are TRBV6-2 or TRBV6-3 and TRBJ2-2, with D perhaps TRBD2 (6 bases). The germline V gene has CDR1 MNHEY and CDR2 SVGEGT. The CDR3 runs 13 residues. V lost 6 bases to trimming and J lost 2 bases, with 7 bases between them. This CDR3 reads CASRTSNTGELFF. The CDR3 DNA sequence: TGTGCCAGCAGAACTAGCAACACCGGGGAGCTGTTTTTT.

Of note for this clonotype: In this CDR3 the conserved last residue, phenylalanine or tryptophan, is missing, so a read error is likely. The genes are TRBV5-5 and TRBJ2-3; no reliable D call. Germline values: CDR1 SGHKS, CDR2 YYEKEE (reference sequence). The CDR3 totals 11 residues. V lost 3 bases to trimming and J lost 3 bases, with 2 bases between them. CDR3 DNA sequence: TGTGCCAGCAGCTATACAGATACGCAGTATTCT. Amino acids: CASSYTDTQYS.

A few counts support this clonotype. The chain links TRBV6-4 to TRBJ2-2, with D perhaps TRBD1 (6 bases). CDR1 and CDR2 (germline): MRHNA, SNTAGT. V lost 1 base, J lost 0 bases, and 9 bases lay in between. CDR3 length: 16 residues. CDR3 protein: CASSDLGTPNTGELFF. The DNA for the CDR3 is TGTGCCAGCAGTGACTTGGGGACACCGAACACCGGGGAGCTGTTTTTT.

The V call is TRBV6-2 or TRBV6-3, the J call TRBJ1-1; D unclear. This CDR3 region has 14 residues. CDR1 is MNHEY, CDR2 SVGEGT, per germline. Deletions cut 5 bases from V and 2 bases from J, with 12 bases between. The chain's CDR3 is CASSPPRGNTEAFF. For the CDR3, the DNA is TGTGCCAGCAGTCCCCCCCGTGGTAACACTGAAGCTTTCTTT.

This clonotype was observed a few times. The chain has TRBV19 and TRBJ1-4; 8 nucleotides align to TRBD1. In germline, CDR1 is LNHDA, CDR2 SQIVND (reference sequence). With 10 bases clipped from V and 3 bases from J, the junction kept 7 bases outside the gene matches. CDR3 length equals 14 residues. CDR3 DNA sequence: TGTGCCACTTCCCCGACAGGGGCTAATGAAAAACTGTTTTTT. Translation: CATSPTGANEKLFF.

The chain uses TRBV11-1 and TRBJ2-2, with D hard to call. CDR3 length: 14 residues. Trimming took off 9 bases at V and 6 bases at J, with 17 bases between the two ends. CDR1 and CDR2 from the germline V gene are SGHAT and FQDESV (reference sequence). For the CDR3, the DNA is TGTGCCAGAAGCCTAAAGCCTACAGCCGGGGAGCTGTTTTTT. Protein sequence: CARSLKPTAGELFF.